One sample yielded the 26 T cell receptor beta chains listed below, sequenced in a study of T cell responses to AZD1222 COVID-19 vaccine. Sequenced by immunoSEQ multiplex PCR; TCRdb stores in-frame clones only, minus some. The sample has around 170,000 clones; approximately 91% are singletons. The sequences come from peripheral blood, collected on day 0 of AZD1222 vaccination. These TCRs come from an adult in good health.

The chain joins TRBV18 to TRBJ1-2, with D possibly being TRBD1 (6 bases). The CDR3 has 14 residues. The V end was cut by 3 bases, the J end by 7 bases, with 15 bases between. The germline V gene encodes CDR1 KGHSH and CDR2 LQKENI. The CDR3 region has the DNA TGTGCCAGCTCACCGCAGAGGGGGGCGAGTGGCTACACCTTC. Protein: CASSPQRGASGYTF.

By proportion, this clone is medium-sized (0.01 to 0.1%). This chain uses TRBV27 with TRBJ2-1; no firm D call. Germline assignment: CDR1 MNHEY and CDR2 SMNVEV (reference sequence). The CDR3 loop spans 15 amino acids. Between the trimmed V and J ends, which lost 3 bases and 3 bases, there was a span of 12 bases. The CDR3 protein is CASSLINKRYNEQFF. The CDR3 nucleotides are TGTGCCAGCAGTTTGATAAACAAACGCTACAATGAGCAGTTCTTC.

V and J are TRBV3-1 (or the pseudogene TRBV3-2) and TRBJ1-3; maybe TRBD1 (6 bases). The germline CDR1 and CDR2 sequences are LGHDT and YNNKEL (reference sequence). V lost 4 bases, J lost 3 bases, and 22 bases lay in between. The CDR3 totals 18 residues. CDR3 sequence reads: CASSPSYGTTIGGNTIYF. The CDR3 DNA reads TGTGCCAGCAGCCCTAGTTACGGGACAACTATAGGTGGAAACACCATATATTTT.

This clone has more than one count but fewer than ten. DNA for the CDR3: TGTGCCAGCAGCCATCCGTTTGGTCTCGGGCTATACGAGCAGTACTTC. It encodes CASSHPFGLGLYEQYF. This chain links TRBV11-1 with TRBJ2-7; no clear D gene. V lost 5 bases and J lost 4, with 21 bases in between. This CDR3 region has 16 residues. Looked up from germline, CDR1 is SGHAT and CDR2 is FQDESV (reference sequence).

The V and J genes are TRBV28 and TRBJ2-7, with D tentatively TRBD1 (5 bases). CDR3 length: 15 amino acids. V lost 1 base and J lost 0, with 10 bases in between. The germline gives CDR1 MDHEN, CDR2 SYDVKM. The CDR3 bases are TGTGCCAGCAGTTTATTCGCAGGGCTCTCCTACGAGCAGTACTTC. Protein: CASSLFAGLSYEQYF.

The rearrangement links TRBV2 to TRBJ1-5; D gene uncertain. The V end lost 6 bases, the J end lost 7 bases, and 16 bases lay between the germline ends. CDR1 is SNHLY and CDR2 is FYNNEI in the germline V gene. The CDR3 length is 14 residues. Written as DNA, the CDR3 is TGTGCCAGCAGGCCGGGTAGCTCGGGACAGCCCCAGCATTTT. Protein: CASRPGSSGQPQHF.

The CDR3 DNA reads TGTGCCAGCAGTCCCCCCAAGAGACCGGGACTAGCGGGAGGGTCTGTTTTCTACGAGCAGTACTTC. Its protein is CASSPPKRPGLAGGSVFYEQYF. The chain couples TRBV27 to TRBJ2-7; 16 bases match TRBD2. The V and J ends lost 5 bases and 3 bases, in that order; junction bases with no gene match: 22. Germline CDR1 and CDR2: MNHEY and SMNVEV (reference sequence). The CDR3 length is 22 residues.

The chain uses TRBV20-1 and TRBJ2-5; D tentatively fits TRBD1 or TRBD2 (5 bases each). V shed 3 bases and J shed 4 bases, with 12 bases lying between them. Germline CDR1 and CDR2: DFQATT and SNEGSKA (reference sequence). The CDR3 is 13 residues long. The CDR3 DNA sequence: TGCAGTGCTAGTACCCTGGGGGTAGAGACCCAGTACTTC. This gives the protein CSASTLGVETQYF.

The J gene is TRBJ2-7, the V gene TRBV5-4; 7 bases fit TRBD2. From germline, CDR1 is SGHNT and CDR2 YYREEE (reference sequence). The CDR3 covers 14 residues. The trim removed 2 bases at V and 2 bases at J, leaving 4 bases unmatched. CDR3 nucleotides: TGTGCCAGCAGCTTTTTTGCGGGAGCCTACGAGCAGTACTTC. Translated: CASSFFAGAYEQYF.

V is TRBV11-2 and J is TRBJ2-7, with no clear D. Germline values: CDR1 SGHAT, CDR2 FQNNGV. This CDR3 region has 13 residues. V lost 0 bases and J 1 base, leaving 4 bases between the germline ends. The CDR3 is CASSLDMSYEQYF. The CDR3 bases are TGTGCCAGCAGCTTAGATATGTCCTACGAGCAGTACTTC. Using reference TRBV11-2 and TRBJ2-7 for the parts outside the CDR3, the full variable domain is EAGVAQSPRYKIIEKRQSVAFWCNPISGHATLYWYQQILGQGPKLLIQFQNNGVVDDSQLPKDRFSAERLKGVDSTLKIQPAKLEDSAVYLCASSLDMSYEQYFGPGTRLTVT.

The chain joins TRBV3-1 (or the pseudogene TRBV3-2) to TRBJ2-3; 9 nucleotides line up with TRBD2. The junction had 6 bases not matched to a gene; V was cut back by 4 bases and J by 4 bases. Germline loops: CDR1 LGHDT, CDR2 YNNKEL (reference sequence). The CDR3 loop spans 15 amino acids. The CDR3 DNA is TGTGCCAGCAGCCTTGGCGGGGGGGCTCCAGATACGCAGTATTTT. This encodes CASSLGGGAPDTQYF.

CDR3 sequence: CASSPRTEQETQYF. CDR3 sequence (DNA): TGCGCCAGCAGCCCTCGGACAGAGCAAGAGACCCAGTACTTC. This chain connects TRBV4-1 to TRBJ2-5; D possibly corresponds to TRBD1 (6 bases). Between the trimmed V and J ends, which lost 4 bases and 2 bases, there was a span of 11 bases. CDR3 size: 14 residues. The germline gives CDR1 MGHRA, CDR2 YSYEKL.

The chain employs TRBV4-2 and TRBJ1-5; no clear D gene. The CDR3 has 16 residues. Per the germline V gene, CDR1 is LGHNA and CDR2 is YNFKEQ. The V gene lost 0 bases and the J gene lost 6 bases, with 15 bases spanning the gap. CDR3 in DNA: TGTGCCAGCAGCCAAGAAGTCTCCTCCAGCGTTCAGCCCCAGCATTTT. Its translation: CASSQEVSSSVQPQHF.

The chain combines TRBV10-2 with TRBJ2-1, with 11 bases that match TRBD2. The V gene end was trimmed by 7 bases and the J gene end by 0 bases; junction bases not matched to a gene: 8. The CDR3 has 17 amino acids. Germline CDR1 and CDR2: WSHSY and SAAADI. CDR3 coding DNA: TGCGCCAGCACAGGGACTAGCGGCTCGATCTCCTACAATGAGCAGTTCTTC. Translation gives CASTGTSGSISYNEQFF.

The rearrangement links TRBV19 to TRBJ1-4; no clear D gene. Trimming stripped 5 bases from V and 7 bases from J, with 14 bases between. CDR3 length: 14 amino acids. CDR1 is LNHDA, CDR2 SQIVND, per germline (reference sequence). The chain's CDR3 is CASSADWMGEKLFF. As DNA, the CDR3 is TGTGCCAGTAGTGCGGACTGGATGGGTGAAAAACTGTTTTTT.

This clone occurred once. The genes are TRBV6-1 and TRBJ1-2; 11 bases agree with TRBD1. The CDR3 extends over 14 amino acids. V trimming: 1 base; J trimming: 7 bases; junction bases outside the gene matches: 2. From germline, CDR1 is MNHNS and CDR2 SASEGT. CDR3 loop: CASSEGGTGGGYTF. CDR3 nucleotide sequence: TGTGCCAGCAGTGAAGGGGGGACAGGGGGTGGCTACACCTTC.

V and J are TRBV3-1 (or the pseudogene TRBV3-2) and TRBJ1-2, with a possible D match to TRBD1 (5 bases). The CDR3 runs to 12 residues. V shed 3 bases and J shed 5 bases, with 7 bases lying between them. Germline V lookup: CDR1 LGHDT, CDR2 YNNKEL (reference sequence). CDR3 DNA: TGTGCCAGCAGCCAGGACATATATGGCTACACCTTC. Encoded protein: CASSQDIYGYTF.

This sequence joins TRBV10-3 and TRBJ1-2; 8 bases fit TRBD1. Germline trimming cut 2 bases from V and 2 bases from J; bases unmatched to any gene: 4. Germline V gene data show CDR1 as ENHRY and CDR2 as SYGVKD. The CDR3 covers 15 residues. The CDR3 reads CAISETGGGNYGYTF. In nucleotides, the CDR3 is TGTGCCATCAGTGAGACAGGGGGTGGGAACTATGGCTACACCTTC.

The genes are TRBV6-4 and TRBJ2-1, with D unclear. Germline values: CDR1 MRHNA, CDR2 SNTAGT. V lost 8 bases and J lost 5, with 1 base in between. The CDR3 totals 9 residues. CDR3 protein: CASHNEQFF. DNA of the CDR3: TGTGCCAGCCACAATGAGCAGTTCTTC.

The chain is built from TRBV19 and TRBJ2-1, with 10 bases that match TRBD2. CDR3 length equals 19 residues. Germline lookup yields CDR1 LNHDA and CDR2 SQIVND (reference sequence). Germline trimming cut 3 bases from V and 5 bases from J; bases unmatched to any gene: 16. The CDR3 nucleotides are TGTGCCAGTAGTATGCTAACTAGAGCGGGAGGGGCGAAAAACAATGAGCAGTTCTTC. Its protein product is CASSMLTRAGGAKNNEQFF.

The chain recombines TRBV28 with TRBJ2-3, with TRBD2 matching over 7 bases. CDR3 length equals 17 residues. V lost 5 bases to trimming and J lost 6 bases; unmatched junction nucleotides: 17. Per germline, CDR1 MDHEN and CDR2 SYDVKM. The CDR3 bases are TGTGCCAGCAGTCCCTCGGGAGGCGGCCCATCTGGGGATACGCAGTATTTT. Protein: CASSPSGGGPSGDTQYF.

V usage is TRBV19 and J usage is TRBJ1-4; 9 bases map to TRBD1. With V trimmed by 4 bases and J by 6 bases, 6 bases remained unmatched. The CDR3 contains 15 residues. The germline CDR1 and CDR2 sequences are LNHDA and SQIVND (reference sequence). The CDR3 here is CASSTPGTGYEKLFF. CDR3 coding DNA: TGTGCCAGTAGTACGCCGGGGACAGGGTATGAAAAACTGTTTTTT. Together with reference TRBV19 and TRBJ1-4, the CDR3 gives the full variable domain: DGGITQSPKYLFRKEGQNVTLSCEQNLNHDAMYWYRQDPGQGLRLIYYSQIVNDFQKGDIAEGYSVSREKKESFPLTVTSAQKNPTAFYLCASSTPGTGYEKLFFGSGTQLSVL.

The chain couples TRBV18 to TRBJ1-5; perhaps TRBD1 as D (5 bases). V was trimmed by 2 bases and J by 5 bases, leaving 16 bases between them. CDR3 size: 16 residues. Germline CDR1 KGHSH, CDR2 LQKENI. The chain's CDR3 is CASSPRATGRDQPQHF. The CDR3 coding sequence is TGTGCCAGCTCACCAAGAGCTACAGGCCGAGATCAGCCCCAGCATTTT.

This clone was seen a few times. Other DNA sequences in this specimen translate into the identical CDR3. V usage is TRBV5-1 and J usage is TRBJ2-7; D is unclear. V lost 1 base and J 3 bases, leaving 8 bases between the germline ends. CDR1 SGHRS and CDR2 YFSETQ come from the germline V gene. This CDR3 has 13 amino acids. CDR3 sequence (DNA): TGCGCCAGCAGCTTGTCCAGTAACTACGAGCAGTACTTC. This encodes CASSLSSNYEQYF.

V gene TRBV7-9 combines with J gene TRBJ2-2; D uncertain. There are 14 residues in the CDR3. Germline V gives CDR1 SEHNR, CDR2 FQNEAQ (reference sequence). V was pared by 4 bases and J by 2 bases, with 8 bases between. The CDR3 sequence: CASSSSSNTGELFF. Here the CDR3 DNA reads TGTGCCAGCAGCTCCTCTAGTAACACCGGGGAGCTGTTTTTT.

Turning to this clone: At the DNA level, this CDR3 is encoded by other sequences in the same sample as well. This sequence joins TRBV3-1 (or the pseudogene TRBV3-2) and TRBJ2-3; D gene ambiguous. Per germline, CDR1 LGHDT and CDR2 YNNKEL (reference sequence). The germline V and J ends were trimmed by 5 bases and 3 bases, with 6 bases remaining between them. This CDR3 is built from 12 residues. CDR3 bases: TGTGCCAGCAGCACTACGACAGATACGCAGTATTTT. It encodes CASSTTTDTQYF.